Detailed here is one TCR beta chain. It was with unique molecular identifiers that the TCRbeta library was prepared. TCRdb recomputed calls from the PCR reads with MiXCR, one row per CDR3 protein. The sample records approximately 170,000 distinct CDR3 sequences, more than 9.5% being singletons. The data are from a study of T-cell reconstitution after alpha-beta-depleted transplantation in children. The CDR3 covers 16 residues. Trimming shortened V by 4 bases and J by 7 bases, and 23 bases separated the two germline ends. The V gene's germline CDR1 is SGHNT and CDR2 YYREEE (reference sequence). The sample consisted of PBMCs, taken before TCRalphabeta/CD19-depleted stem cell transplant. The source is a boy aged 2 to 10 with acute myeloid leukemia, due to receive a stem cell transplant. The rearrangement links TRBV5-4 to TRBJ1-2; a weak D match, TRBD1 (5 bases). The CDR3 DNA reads TGTGCCAGCAGCCTACCGGGACGCATCCTTACTGGTGGCTACACCTTC. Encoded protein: CASSLPGRILTGGYTF.